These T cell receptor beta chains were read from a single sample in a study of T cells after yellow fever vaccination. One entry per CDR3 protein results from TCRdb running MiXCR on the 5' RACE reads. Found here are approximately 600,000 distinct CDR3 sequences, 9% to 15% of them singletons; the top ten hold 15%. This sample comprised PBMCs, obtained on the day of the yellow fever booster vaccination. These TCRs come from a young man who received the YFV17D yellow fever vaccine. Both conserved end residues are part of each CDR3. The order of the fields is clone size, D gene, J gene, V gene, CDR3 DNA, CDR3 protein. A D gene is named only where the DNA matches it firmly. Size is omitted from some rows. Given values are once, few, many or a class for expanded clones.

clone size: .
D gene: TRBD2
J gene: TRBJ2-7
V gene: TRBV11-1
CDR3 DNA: TGTGCCAGCAGCCTTTTTCGCACTAGCGGGCCGAGCTCCTACGAGCAGTACTTC
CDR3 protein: CASSLFRTSGPSSYEQYF

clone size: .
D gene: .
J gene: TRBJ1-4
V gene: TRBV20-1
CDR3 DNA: TGCAGTGCTAGGGACCCGGGACCACGGAATGAAAAACTGTTTTTT
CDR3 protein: CSARDPGPRNEKLFF

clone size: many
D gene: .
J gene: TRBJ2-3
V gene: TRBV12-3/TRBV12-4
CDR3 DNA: TGTGCCAGCAGTTTAGTGCTGGGGCAAGGTACGCAGTATTTT
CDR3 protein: CASSLVLGQGTQYF

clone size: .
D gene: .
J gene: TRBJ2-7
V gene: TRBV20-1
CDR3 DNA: TGCAGTGCACCATCGGGGGAGTGGGTTACCTCCTACGAGCAGTACTTC
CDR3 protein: CSAPSGEWVTSYEQYF

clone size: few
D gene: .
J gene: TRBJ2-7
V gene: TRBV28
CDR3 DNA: TGTGCCAGCACCGCCCAGATAGGATACGAGCAGTACTTC
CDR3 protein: CASTAQIGYEQYF

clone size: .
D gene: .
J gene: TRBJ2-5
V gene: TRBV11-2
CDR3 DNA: TGTGCCAGCAGCTCCATCGGCAGGGACGGAGAGACCCAGTACTTC
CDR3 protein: CASSSIGRDGETQYF

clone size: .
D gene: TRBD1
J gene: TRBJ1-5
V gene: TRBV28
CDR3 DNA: TGTGCCAGCAGTGCTGGGACAGGGCACCAGCCCCAGCATTTT
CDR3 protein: CASSAGTGHQPQHF

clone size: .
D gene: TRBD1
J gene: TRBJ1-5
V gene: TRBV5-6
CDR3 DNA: TGTGCCAGCAGCCCCTGGGCCAGGGGGAATCAGCCCCAGCATTTT
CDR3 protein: CASSPWARGNQPQHF

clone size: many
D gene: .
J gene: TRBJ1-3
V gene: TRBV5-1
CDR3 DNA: TGCGCCAGCAGCTTGGGAGGCGGGGGAGGTTCTGGAAACACCATATATTTT
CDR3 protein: CASSLGGGGGSGNTIYF

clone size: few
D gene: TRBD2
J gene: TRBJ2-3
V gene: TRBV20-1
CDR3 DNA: TGCAGTGCTAGAGACGATCGACTAGCGGGGCTTAGCACAGATACGCAGTATTTT
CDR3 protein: CSARDDRLAGLSTDTQYF

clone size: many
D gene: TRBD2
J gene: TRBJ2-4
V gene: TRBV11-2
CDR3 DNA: TGTGCCAGCAGCTTAGATAGAACTAGCGGGAGCTTTGCCAAAAACATTCAGTACTTC
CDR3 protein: CASSLDRTSGSFAKNIQYF

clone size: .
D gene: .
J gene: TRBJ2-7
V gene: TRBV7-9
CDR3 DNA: TGTGCCAGCAGCTTAGTTTGGACAGATGACTACGAGCAGTACTTC
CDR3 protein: CASSLVWTDDYEQYF

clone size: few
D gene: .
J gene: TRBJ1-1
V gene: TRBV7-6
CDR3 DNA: TGTGCCAGCAGCTTAGGGGGTCCTATTATCTTCTTT
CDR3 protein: CASSLGGPIIFF

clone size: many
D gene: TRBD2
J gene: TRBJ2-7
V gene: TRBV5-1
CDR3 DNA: TGCGCCAGCAGCGACGGACTAGCGGGAGGCGAGCAGTACTTC
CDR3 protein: CASSDGLAGGEQYF

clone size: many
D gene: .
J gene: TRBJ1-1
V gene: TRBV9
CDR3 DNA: TGTGCCAGCAGCGTAGATGGGACTGAAGCTTTCTTT
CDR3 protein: CASSVDGTEAFF

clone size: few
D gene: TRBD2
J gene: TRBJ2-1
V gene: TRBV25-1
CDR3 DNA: TGTGCCAGCTCGACCGGGCGGGAGAGATTTTCTAATGAGCAGTTCTTC
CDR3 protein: CASSTGRERFSNEQFF

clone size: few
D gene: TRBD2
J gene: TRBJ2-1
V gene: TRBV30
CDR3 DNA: TGTGCCTGGAGCGGAGGACTAGCGGGGACCCAGTTCTTC
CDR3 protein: CAWSGGLAGTQFF

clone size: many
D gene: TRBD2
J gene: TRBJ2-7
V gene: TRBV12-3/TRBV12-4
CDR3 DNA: TGTGCCAGCAGTCGGACTAGCGGGAGATACGAGCAGTACTTC
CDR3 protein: CASSRTSGRYEQYF

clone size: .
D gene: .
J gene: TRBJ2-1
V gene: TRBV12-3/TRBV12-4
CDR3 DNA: TGTGCCAGCAGTCATAGACCCCTAGGAAATGAGCAGTTCTTC
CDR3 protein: CASSHRPLGNEQFF

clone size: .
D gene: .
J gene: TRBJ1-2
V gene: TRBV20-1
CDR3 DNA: TGCAGTGCTGGGGGCGGGCAAAACTATGGCTACACCTTC
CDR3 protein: CSAGGGQNYGYTF

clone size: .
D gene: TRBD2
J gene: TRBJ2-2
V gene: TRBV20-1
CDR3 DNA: TGCAGTGCTAGCAGCGGGAGGGGAGCCGGGGAGCTGTTTTTT
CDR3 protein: CSASSGRGAGELFF

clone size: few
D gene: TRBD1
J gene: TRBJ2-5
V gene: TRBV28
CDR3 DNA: TGTGCCAGCAGTTACCTTACAGGGGGCCAAGAGACCCAGTACTTC
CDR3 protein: CASSYLTGGQETQYF

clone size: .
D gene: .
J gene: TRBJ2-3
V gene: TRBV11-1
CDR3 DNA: TGTGCCAGCAGCTTGCGAACAGCAAGGCGGTCCGATACGCAGTATTTT
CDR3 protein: CASSLRTARRSDTQYF

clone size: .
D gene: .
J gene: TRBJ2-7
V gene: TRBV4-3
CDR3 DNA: TGCGCCAGCAGCCAAGATCCGGGGGCTTCCTACGAGCAGTACTTC
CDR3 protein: CASSQDPGASYEQYF

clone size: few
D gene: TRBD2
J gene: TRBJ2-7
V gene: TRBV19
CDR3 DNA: TGTGCCAGTTCGGGGGGGGACTACGAGCAGTACTTC
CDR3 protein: CASSGGDYEQYF

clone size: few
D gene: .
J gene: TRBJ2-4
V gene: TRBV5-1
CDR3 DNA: TGCGCCAGCAGCCCCCTGGGAATAGGCGAAAACATTCAGTACTTC
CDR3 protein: CASSPLGIGENIQYF

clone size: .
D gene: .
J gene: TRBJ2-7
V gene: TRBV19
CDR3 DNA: TGTGCCAGTAGTATAAGGGACGGGACCTACGAGCAGTACTTC
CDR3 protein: CASSIRDGTYEQYF

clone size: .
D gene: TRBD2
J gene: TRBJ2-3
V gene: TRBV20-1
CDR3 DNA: TGCAGTGCCCCGGGACTAGCGGGAACTAGCACAGATACGCAGTATTTT
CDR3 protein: CSAPGLAGTSTDTQYF

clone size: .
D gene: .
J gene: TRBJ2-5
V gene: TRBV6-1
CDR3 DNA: TGTGCCACAGCCCCACAAGAACAAGAGACCCAGTACTTC
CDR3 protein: CATAPQEQETQYF

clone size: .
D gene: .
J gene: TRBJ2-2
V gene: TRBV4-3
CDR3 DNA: TGCGCCAGCAGCCTACAGGGCTATGCCGGGGAGCTGTTTTTT
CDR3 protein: CASSLQGYAGELFF

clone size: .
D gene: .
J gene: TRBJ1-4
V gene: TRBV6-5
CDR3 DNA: TGTGCCAGCGGGATCAATAATGAAAAACTGTTTTTT
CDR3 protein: CASGINNEKLFF

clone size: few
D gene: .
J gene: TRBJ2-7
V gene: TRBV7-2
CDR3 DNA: TGTGCCAGCAGCTTCGGACAGACTGCCTACGAGCAGTACTTC
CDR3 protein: CASSFGQTAYEQYF

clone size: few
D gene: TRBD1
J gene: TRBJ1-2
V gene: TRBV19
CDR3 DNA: TGTGCCAGTAGTATCACCCGGACAGGGGGCGAGATCTATGGCTACACCTTC
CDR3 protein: CASSITRTGGEIYGYTF

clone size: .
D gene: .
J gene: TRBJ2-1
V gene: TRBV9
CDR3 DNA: TGTGCCAGCAGCGTAGGTCTCGGGAGTGTGAATGAGCAGTTCTTC
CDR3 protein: CASSVGLGSVNEQFF

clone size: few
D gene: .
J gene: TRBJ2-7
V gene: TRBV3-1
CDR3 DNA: TGTGCCAGCAGTCAGGACCCCCTAGCGTCAGGCTACGAGCAGTACTTC
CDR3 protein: CASSQDPLASGYEQYF

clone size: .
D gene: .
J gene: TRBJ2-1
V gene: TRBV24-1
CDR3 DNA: TGTGCCACCAGTGATCCCCGGACCGACTACAATGAGCAGTTCTTC
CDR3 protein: CATSDPRTDYNEQFF

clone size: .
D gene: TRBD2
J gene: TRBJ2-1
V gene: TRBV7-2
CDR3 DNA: TGTGCCAGCAAAGCGGGAGCAGTTGGAACCAATGAGCAGTTCTTC
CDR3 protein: CASKAGAVGTNEQFF

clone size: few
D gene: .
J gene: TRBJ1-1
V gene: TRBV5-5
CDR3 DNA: TGTGCCAGCAGCTTATACGCGGTGGACACTGAAGCTTTCTTT
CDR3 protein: CASSLYAVDTEAFF

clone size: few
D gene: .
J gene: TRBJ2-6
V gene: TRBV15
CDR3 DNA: TGTGCCACCAGGAGCCCAACCGCGTCTGGGGCCAACGTCCTGACTTTC
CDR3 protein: CATRSPTASGANVLTF

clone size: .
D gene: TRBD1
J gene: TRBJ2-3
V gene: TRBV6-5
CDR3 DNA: TGTGCCAGCAGTTACCCGGGACAGGGCACAGATACGCAGTATTTT
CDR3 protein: CASSYPGQGTDTQYF

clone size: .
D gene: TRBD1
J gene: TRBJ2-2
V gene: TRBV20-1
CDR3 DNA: TGCAGTGCACTTCCGGGACAGACGAACACCGGGGAGCTGTTTTTT
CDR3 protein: CSALPGQTNTGELFF

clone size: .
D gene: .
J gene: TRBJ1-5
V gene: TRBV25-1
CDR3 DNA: TGTGCCAGCAGTGAAGAGGGCCCGGGGCATCAGCCCCAGCATTTT
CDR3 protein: CASSEEGPGHQPQHF

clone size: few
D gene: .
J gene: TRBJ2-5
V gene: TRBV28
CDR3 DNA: TGTGCCAGCAGCCCAAGCCCTAGTCCCGAGACCCAGTACTTC
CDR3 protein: CASSPSPSPETQYF

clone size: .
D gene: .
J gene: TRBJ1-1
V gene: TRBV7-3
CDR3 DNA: TGTGCCAGCAGCGCCACAGGGACGAACACTGAAGCTTTCTTT
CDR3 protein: CASSATGTNTEAFF

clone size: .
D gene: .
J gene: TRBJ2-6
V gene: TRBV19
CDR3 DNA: TGTGCCAGTAGTACCACCGGCGGACGGGGGTCTGGGGCCAACGTCCTGACTTTC
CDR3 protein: CASSTTGGRGSGANVLTF

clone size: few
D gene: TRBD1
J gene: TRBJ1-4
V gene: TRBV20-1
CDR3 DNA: TGCAGTGCTAGAGGGCAGGGGGGTGAAAAACTGTTTTTT
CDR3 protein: CSARGQGGEKLFF